The rows below give T cell receptor beta chains drawn from one sample of a study of T cells in Graves' hyperthyroidism and ophthalmopathy. MiXCR, run by TCRdb on the multiplex PCR reads, gives a single entry per CDR3 protein. The profile covers approximately 400,000 distinct CDR3 sequences, with more than 15% appearing a single time and approximately 8% taken by the ten largest. Sample: blood. Source of these receptors: a woman between 18 and 29 years old with Graves' hyperthyroidism. Both conserved end residues are part of each CDR3. D genes are given only for firm matches. The size entry is marked missing in some rows and otherwise reads once, few, many or a size class.

d_call	v_call	clone_size	j_call	cdr3_aa	cdr3_nt
-	TRBV5-1	many	TRBJ1-2	CASSFMTDRNYGYTF	TGCGCCAGCAGCTTCATGACGGATAGAAACTATGGCTACACCTTC
-	TRBV12-3/TRBV12-4	many	TRBJ2-5	CASSLSPETQYF	TGTGCCAGCAGTTTATCTCCCGAGACCCAGTACTTC
-	TRBV12-3/TRBV12-4	many	TRBJ2-3	CASSLNPSNTQYF	TGTGCCAGCAGTTTAAACCCGTCGAATACGCAGTATTTT
TRBD1	TRBV24-1	-	TRBJ2-7	CATSRTGNEQYF	TGTGCCACCAGTAGGACAGGGAACGAGCAGTACTTC
-	TRBV6-9	-	TRBJ1-1	CASSYQPRHTGAFF	TGTGCCAGCAGTTACCAACCGAGGCACACTGGAGCTTTCTTT
-	TRBV6-1	many	TRBJ2-5	CASSEVYQETQYF	TGTGCCAGCAGTGAGGTTTACCAAGAGACCCAGTACTTC
-	TRBV27	-	TRBJ1-1	CASSEVGMNTEAFF	TGTGCCAGCAGTGAGGTCGGGATGAACACTGAAGCTTTCTTT
TRBD1	TRBV28	many	TRBJ1-5	CASRTGGGMDQPQHF	TGTGCCAGCAGGACAGGGGGAGGGATGGATCAGCCCCAGCATTTT
-	TRBV5-1	many	TRBJ2-7	CASSLGVLAGHEQYF	TGCGCCAGCAGCTTGGGGGTACTAGCTGGTCACGAGCAGTACTTC
-	TRBV10-2	-	TRBJ2-6	CASSEEEEPSGANVLTF	TGCGCCAGCAGTGAGGAGGAGGAACCCTCTGGGGCCAACGTCCTGACTTTC
-	TRBV11-3	-	TRBJ1-6	CASSPGTLNLRPYNSPLHF	TGTGCCAGCAGCCCCGGGACACTTAACTTACGGCCCTATAATTCACCCCTCCACTTT
-	TRBV18	many	TRBJ2-7	CASSPRATAEQYF	TGTGCCAGCTCACCAAGGGCGACCGCCGAGCAGTACTTC
-	TRBV3-1	many	TRBJ2-2	CASSQTPMVVTGELFF	TGTGCCAGCAGCCAAACCCCCATGGTAGTCACCGGGGAGCTGTTTTTT
TRBD1	TRBV24-1	many	TRBJ2-1	CATSAGQGSREQFF	TGTGCCACCAGTGCAGGACAGGGATCTCGTGAGCAGTTCTTC
TRBD1	TRBV10-3	many	TRBJ2-7	CAISPGQGTTYGTYEQYF	TGTGCCATCAGCCCGGGACAGGGTACGACCTACGGGACCTACGAGCAGTACTTC
TRBD1	TRBV20-1	many	TRBJ2-3	CSARGTGEFTDTQYF	TGCAGTGCCCGCGGGACAGGCGAATTCACAGATACGCAGTATTTT
-	TRBV20-1	many	TRBJ2-3	CSASDPGIADTQYF	TGCAGTGCTAGTGATCCCGGGATAGCAGATACGCAGTATTTT
-	TRBV12-3/TRBV12-4	many	TRBJ1-1	CAVREEGRTEAFF	TGTGCCGTACGCGAGGAGGGCCGCACTGAAGCTTTCTTT
TRBD1	TRBV2	few	TRBJ1-1	CASSESWTGKTEAFF	TGTGCCAGCAGTGAATCCTGGACAGGGAAGACTGAAGCTTTCTTT
-	TRBV7-9	many	TRBJ2-1	CASSLRFNEQFF	TGTGCCAGCAGCTTAAGGTTCAATGAGCAGTTCTTC
TRBD1	TRBV20-1	many	TRBJ1-2	CSASRTGGSYGYTF	TGCAGTGCTTCCAGGACAGGGGGCTCCTATGGCTACACCTTC
-	TRBV30	many	TRBJ2-3	CAWGSMGTQYF	TGTGCCTGGGGCTCTATGGGTACGCAGTATTTT
-	TRBV6-6	many	TRBJ1-2	CASSYSRGHGYTF	TGTGCCAGCAGTTACTCGAGGGGACACGGCTACACCTTC
-	TRBV12-3/TRBV12-4	many	TRBJ2-3	CASSFFDLGVDTQYF	TGTGCCAGCAGTTTCTTCGACCTCGGGGTGGATACGCAGTATTTT
-	TRBV7-9	many	TRBJ2-1	CASSSGLGLAAYNEQFF	TGTGCCAGCAGCTCAGGACTGGGGTTAGCGGCCTACAATGAGCAGTTCTTC
-	TRBV18	many	TRBJ2-5	CASGNQETQYF	TGTGCCAGCGGTAACCAAGAGACCCAGTACTTC
TRBD1	TRBV10-3	many	TRBJ1-5	CAIATGGEPQHF	TGTGCCATCGCCACAGGGGGAGAGCCCCAGCATTTT
TRBD2	TRBV12-5	-	TRBJ2-7	CASGFRRAGGPGEQYF	TGTGCTAGTGGTTTTCGGCGGGCGGGGGGGCCGGGTGAGCAGTACTTC
-	TRBV12-3/TRBV12-4	-	TRBJ1-1	CASSIGSLNTEAFF	TGTGCCAGCAGCATCGGGTCTCTGAACACTGAAGCTTTCTTT
-	TRBV14	-	TRBJ2-3	CASSQRTVDTQYF	TGTGCCAGCAGCCAGAGGACCGTGGATACGCAGTATTTT
-	TRBV10-3	many	TRBJ2-7	CAISAQGIEQYF	TGTGCCATCAGTGCTCAAGGGATCGAGCAGTACTTC
-	TRBV20-1	many	TRBJ2-3	CSAPGHGVDTDTQYF	TGCAGTGCTCCGGGACATGGGGTCGACACAGATACGCAGTATTTT
TRBD1	TRBV9	-	TRBJ2-1	CASSGFGQGESNEQFF	TGTGCCAGCAGCGGATTCGGACAGGGGGAAAGTAATGAGCAGTTCTTC
TRBD2	TRBV11-1	-	TRBJ2-3	CASSFMNSGGAGTDTQYF	TGTGCCAGCAGCTTTATGAATAGCGGGGGGGCGGGCACAGATACGCAGTATTTT
-	TRBV28	many	TRBJ1-2	CASISGLYGYTF	TGTGCCAGCATCTCAGGCCTCTATGGCTACACCTTC
-	TRBV20-1	-	TRBJ1-1	CSARDSSTSDTEAFF	TGCAGTGCTAGAGATAGTTCAACATCGGACACTGAAGCTTTCTTT
-	TRBV11-2	many	TRBJ2-7	CASSLGFGSYEQYF	TGTGCCAGCAGCTTGGGTTTCGGTAGTTACGAGCAGTACTTC
-	TRBV12-5	many	TRBJ2-1	CASGLRIWGARQYNEQFF	TGTGCTAGTGGTTTGAGGATATGGGGGGCCAGACAGTATAATGAGCAGTTCTTC
TRBD2	TRBV18	few	TRBJ2-2	CASSPLAGGSTGELFF	TGTGCCAGCTCACCACTAGCGGGAGGATCCACCGGGGAGCTGTTTTTT
-	TRBV9	few	TRBJ1-1	CASSRGEREAFF	TGTGCCAGCAGTAGGGGAGAGCGGGAAGCTTTCTTT
-	TRBV9	-	TRBJ2-2	CASSVVPGGGTGELFF	TGTGCCAGCAGCGTAGTTCCCGGGGGAGGCACCGGGGAGCTGTTTTTT
TRBD2	TRBV20-1	many	TRBJ2-5	CSAREGLAGVETQYF	TGCAGTGCTAGAGAGGGACTAGCGGGAGTTGAGACCCAGTACTTC
-	TRBV12-5	-	TRBJ2-1	CASGSPTLDIDMHEQFF	TGTGCTAGTGGTTCGCCGACGCTGGACATCGACATGCATGAGCAGTTCTTC
-	TRBV28	many	TRBJ1-5	CASSSTTVGFNQPQHF	TGTGCCAGCAGTTCCACGACTGTGGGATTCAATCAGCCCCAGCATTTT
-	TRBV10-3	many	TRBJ1-1	CAISARQEGIDTEAFF	TGTGCCATCAGTGCCCGACAGGAGGGGATTGACACTGAAGCTTTCTTT